This T cell receptor (beta chain) comes out of a study of blood T cell repertoires in COVID-19 (dated by TCRdb to 2019 to 2021). As for the study more broadly: Samples covering the acute and convalescent phases of COVID-19 were provided by collaborators in the United States, Italy and Spain. The dataset comprised deeply sampled blood TCRbeta repertoires from subjects exposed to, actively infected with, or recovered from COVID-19. The material from the prospective study consisted of cDNA or gDNA derived from T cells, B-cell-depleted T cells, or PBMCs. Sample metadata almost always included a de-identified subject ID, COVID-19 status, age in years and sex. The repertoires were released in a freely available public database intended as a resource for research on the immune response to SARS-CoV-2. The samples were drawn from the first 160 participants of the ongoing ImmuneRACE study and from 950 to 1,500 subjects provided by 6 global collaborators. Where available, HLA class I and class II types were obtained from metadata supplied by the sample provider rather than from assay-based typing. Points the paper makes about the study in general: The quantity of clinical and demographic metadata differed by source and by participant and was supplied without curation.

Of note for this clone: There is no known antigen for this receptor. Base quality data are lacking; no much larger clone is found one base away.

One collaborating source in Seattle enrolled patients while the patients were actively infected and followed the patients over time throughout the course of disease. The collaborating institutions used their own protocols to collect whole blood in K2EDTA tubes. For TCRbeta analysis, collaborator samples were shipped as frozen whole blood, as isolated PBMCs, or as DNA extracted from either sample type. V is reduced by 5 bases and J by 15 bases, leaving a spacing of 20 bases between them. CDR1 and CDR2 were assigned from the germline V gene as MNHEY and SVGEGT. The CDR3 measures 13 amino acids from cysteine to phenylalanine. The retained sequence is limited to the CDR3, 39 bases, with the frame set at the first base. TCRbeta CDR3 regions were amplified from genomic DNA by means of the immunoSEQ Assay, a bias-controlled multiplex PCR. From the authors' description of their analysis: The number of nucleated cells in each sample was estimated by amplification of reference gene primers within the assay. To quantify the absolute abundance of each unique TCRbeta CDR3 rearrangement, sequence reads were collapsed and filtered. For each sample, productive Simpson clonality was calculated as the square root of Simpson's diversity index over productive rearrangements. TCRdb limited this immuneACCESS table to in-frame rearrangements with V and J called. A share of clones is missing; checked studies link under half to unresolved V genes, and the rest is unexplained. Clone size and V and J calls were adopted from that table, with D and trimming inferred from the DNA. The sample includes some 75,000 clones, with 80% observed a single time. The ten largest clones represent roughly 13% of the sample.

Sample: peripheral blood. Recombination joined TRBV6-2 or TRBV6-3 with TRBJ2-1; there is no confident call for the D gene. This clonotype originated in a man aged 50 or older with COVID-19, enrolled during active disease. The CDR3 sequence is CASSRADLRSGFF. The DNA sequence follows: TGTGCCAGCAGTCGCGCCGACCTGCGGAGTGGGTTCTTC.